The text below deals with one T cell receptor (beta chain). This CDR3 spans 14 amino acids. CDR1 is SGHRS, CDR2 YFSETQ, per germline. V gave up 3 bases and J gave up 0 bases; unmatched junction bases: 1. Sequencing used immunoSEQ multiplex PCR; TCRdb keeps in-frame clones, though not all of them. The table includes around 150,000 clones, approximately 79% detected once. The entry originates in a study of blood T cell repertoires in COVID-19. In the study overall: COVID-19 samples from acute and convalescent phases originated in the United States, Italy and Spain.

Sequencing was performed on peripheral blood. The rearrangement uses TRBV5-1 and TRBJ2-3; TRBD1 aligns across 7 bases. The TCR was taken from a woman aged 80 or over with acute or convalescent COVID-19. The CDR3 coding sequence is TGCGCCAGCAGCTGGGACAGTAGCACAGATACGCAGTATTTT. Protein product: CASSWDSSTDTQYF.